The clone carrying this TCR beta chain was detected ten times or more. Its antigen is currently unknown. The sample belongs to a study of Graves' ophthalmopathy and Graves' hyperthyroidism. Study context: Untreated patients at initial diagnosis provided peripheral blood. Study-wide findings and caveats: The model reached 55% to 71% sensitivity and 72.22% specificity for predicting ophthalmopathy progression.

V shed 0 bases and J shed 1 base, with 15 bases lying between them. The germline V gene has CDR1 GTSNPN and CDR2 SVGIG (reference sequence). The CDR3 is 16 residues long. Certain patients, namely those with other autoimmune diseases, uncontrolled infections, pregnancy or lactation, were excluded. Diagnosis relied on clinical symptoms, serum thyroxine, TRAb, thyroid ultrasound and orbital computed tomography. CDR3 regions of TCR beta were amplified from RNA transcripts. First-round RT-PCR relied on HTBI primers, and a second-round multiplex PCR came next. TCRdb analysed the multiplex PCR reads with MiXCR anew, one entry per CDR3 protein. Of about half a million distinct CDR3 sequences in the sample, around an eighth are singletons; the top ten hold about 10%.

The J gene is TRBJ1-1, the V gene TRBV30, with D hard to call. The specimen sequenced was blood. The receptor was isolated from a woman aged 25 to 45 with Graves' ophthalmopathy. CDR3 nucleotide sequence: TGTGCCTGGAGTGTGGGTATGGTAGGGAAGAACACTGAAGCTTTCTTT. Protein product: CAWSVGMVGKNTEAFF.